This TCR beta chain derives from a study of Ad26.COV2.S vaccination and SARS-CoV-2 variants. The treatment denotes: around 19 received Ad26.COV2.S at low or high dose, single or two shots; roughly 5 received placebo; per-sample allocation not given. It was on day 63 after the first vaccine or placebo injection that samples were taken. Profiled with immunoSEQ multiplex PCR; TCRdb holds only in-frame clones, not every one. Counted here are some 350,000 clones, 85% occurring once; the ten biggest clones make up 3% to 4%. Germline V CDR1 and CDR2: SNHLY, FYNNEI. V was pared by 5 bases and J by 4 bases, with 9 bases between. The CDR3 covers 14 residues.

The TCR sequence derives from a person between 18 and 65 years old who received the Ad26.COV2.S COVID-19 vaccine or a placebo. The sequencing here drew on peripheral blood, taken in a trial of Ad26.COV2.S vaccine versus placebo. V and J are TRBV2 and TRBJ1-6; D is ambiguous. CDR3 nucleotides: TGTGCCAGCAGTCCAACCAATTATAATTCACCCCTCCACTTT. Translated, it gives CASSPTNYNSPLHF.